This TCR beta chain originates from a study of T cell responses to AZD1222 COVID-19 vaccine. General observations from the study: Scientists sampled the repertoires only once the peak T cell response had passed. Dominant CD4 TCR responses targeted spike regions 160-218 and 743-854. Just five to seven people given AZD1222 tested seropositive at baseline.

Unmatched junction bases numbered 6, after V lost 6 bases and J lost 7 bases. The length of the CDR3 is 14 residues. Germline V lookup: CDR1 SNHLY, CDR2 FYNNEI. Concerning this clone itself: Its specificity is not known.

This table comes from immunoSEQ multiplex PCR, and its TCRdb copy is limited to in-frame clones, with some not included. The table includes fewer than 200,000 clones, roughly 89% detected once. The sequence was obtained from an adult in good health. The sample in question was peripheral blood, obtained on day 0 of AZD1222 vaccination. The gene calls are TRBV2 and TRBJ1-6; 7 bases align to TRBD1. This CDR3 reads CASSAGTANSPLHF. The CDR3 DNA sequence: TGTGCCAGCAGCGCCGGGACAGCGAATTCACCCCTCCACTTT.